This T cell receptor beta chain is from a study of blood T cell repertoires in COVID-19. For the study at large: Donors in the United States, Italy and Spain gave samples during acute or convalescent COVID-19.

This table comes from immunoSEQ multiplex PCR, and its TCRdb copy is limited to in-frame clones, with some not included. The sample records 120,000 or so clones, around 83% being singletons. This TCR was recovered from an older man with active or convalescent COVID-19. What was sequenced was peripheral blood.

CDR3 in DNA: TGTGCCAGCAGCCCGCAACCGGGACAGCCGGAAAAACTGTTTTTT. Amino acid sequence: CASSPQPGQPEKLFF. V gene TRBV7-3 combines with J gene TRBJ1-4; 7 nucleotides match TRBD1. The CDR3 totals 15 residues. Germline CDR1 is SGHTA and CDR2 is FQGTGA. The V segment lost 5 bases and the J segment 8 bases; nucleotides outside the gene matches: 11.